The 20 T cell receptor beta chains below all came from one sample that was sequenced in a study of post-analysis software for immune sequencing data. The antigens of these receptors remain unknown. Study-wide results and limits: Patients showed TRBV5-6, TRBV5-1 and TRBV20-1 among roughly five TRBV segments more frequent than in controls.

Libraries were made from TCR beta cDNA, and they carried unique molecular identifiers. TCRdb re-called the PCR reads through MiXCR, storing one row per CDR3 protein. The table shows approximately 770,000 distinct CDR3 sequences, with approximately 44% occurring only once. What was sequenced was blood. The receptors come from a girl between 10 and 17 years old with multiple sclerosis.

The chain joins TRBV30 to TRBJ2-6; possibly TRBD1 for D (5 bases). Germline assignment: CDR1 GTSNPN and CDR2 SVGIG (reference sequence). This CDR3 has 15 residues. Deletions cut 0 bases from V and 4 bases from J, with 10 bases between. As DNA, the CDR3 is TGTGCCTGGAGTGTAATCAGGGCAGGGGCCAACGTCCTGACTTTC. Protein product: CAWSVIRAGANVLTF.

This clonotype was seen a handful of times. The DNA for the CDR3 is TGTGCCAGCAGCCTCCCAGGGGCGACTGAAGCTTTCTTT. Amino acid sequence: CASSLPGATEAFF. This rearrangement joins TRBV11-2 to TRBJ1-1; possible D gene TRBD1, 6 bases. Germline V lookup: CDR1 SGHAT, CDR2 FQNNGV. V lost 5 bases, J lost 5 bases, and 12 bases lay in between. The CDR3 is made up of 13 amino acids.

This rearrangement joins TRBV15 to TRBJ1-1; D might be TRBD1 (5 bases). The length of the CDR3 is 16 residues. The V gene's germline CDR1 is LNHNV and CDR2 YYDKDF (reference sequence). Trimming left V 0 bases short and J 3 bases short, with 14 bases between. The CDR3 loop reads CATSRDDRDRDTEAFF. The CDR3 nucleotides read TGTGCCACCAGCAGAGATGATCGGGACCGGGACACTGAAGCTTTCTTT.

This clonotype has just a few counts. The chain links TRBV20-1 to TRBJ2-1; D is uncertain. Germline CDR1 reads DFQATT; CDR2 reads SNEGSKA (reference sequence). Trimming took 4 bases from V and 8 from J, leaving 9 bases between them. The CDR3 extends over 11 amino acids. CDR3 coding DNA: TGCAGTGCTACCCACGGCGATGAGCAGTTCTTC. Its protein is CSATHGDEQFF.

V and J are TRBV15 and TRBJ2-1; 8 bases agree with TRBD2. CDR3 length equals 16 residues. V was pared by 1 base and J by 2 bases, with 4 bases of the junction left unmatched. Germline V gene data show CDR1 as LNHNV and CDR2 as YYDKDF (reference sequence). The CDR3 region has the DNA TGTGCCACCAGCAGAGTAACTAGCGGTACCTACAATGAGCAGTTCTTC. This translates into CATSRVTSGTYNEQFF.

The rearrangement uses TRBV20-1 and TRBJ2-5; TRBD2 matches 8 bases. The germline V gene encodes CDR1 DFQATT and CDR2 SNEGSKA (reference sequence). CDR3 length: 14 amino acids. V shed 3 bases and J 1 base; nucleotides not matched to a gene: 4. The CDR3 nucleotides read TGCAGTGCTAGCCCCCTAGCGGGCCAAGAGACCCAGTACTTC. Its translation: CSASPLAGQETQYF.

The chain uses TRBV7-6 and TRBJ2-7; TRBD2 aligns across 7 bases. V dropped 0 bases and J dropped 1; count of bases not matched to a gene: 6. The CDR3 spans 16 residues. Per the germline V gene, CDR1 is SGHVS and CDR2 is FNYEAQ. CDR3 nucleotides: TGTGCCAGCAGCTTAGCAAGTGGGGGGGAGTCCTACGAGCAGTACTTC. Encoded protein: CASSLASGGESYEQYF.

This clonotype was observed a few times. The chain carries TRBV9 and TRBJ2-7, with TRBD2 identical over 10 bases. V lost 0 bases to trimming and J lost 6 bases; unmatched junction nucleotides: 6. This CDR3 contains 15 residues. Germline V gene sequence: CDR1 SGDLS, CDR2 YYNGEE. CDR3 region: CASSVGLAGVSEQYF. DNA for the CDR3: TGTGCCAGCAGCGTAGGGCTAGCGGGAGTCAGCGAGCAGTACTTC. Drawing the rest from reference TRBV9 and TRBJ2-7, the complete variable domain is DSGVTQTPKHLITATGQRVTLRCSPRSGDLSVYWYQQSLDQGLQFLIQYYNGEERAKGNILERFSAQQFPDLHSELNLSSLELGDSALYFCASSVGLAGVSEQYFGPGTRLTVT.

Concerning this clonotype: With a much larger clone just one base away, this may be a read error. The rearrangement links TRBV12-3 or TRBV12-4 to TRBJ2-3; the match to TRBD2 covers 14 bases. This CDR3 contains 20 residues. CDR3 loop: CVSSLARGLAGVLGTDTQYF. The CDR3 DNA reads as TGTGTCAGCAGTTTAGCCCGGGGACTAGCGGGAGTTTTGGGCACAGATACGCAGTATTTT.

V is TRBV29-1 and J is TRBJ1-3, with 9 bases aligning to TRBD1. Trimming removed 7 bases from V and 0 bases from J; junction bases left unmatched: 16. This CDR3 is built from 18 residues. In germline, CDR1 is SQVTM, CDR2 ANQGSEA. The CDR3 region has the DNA TGCAGCGCCGTGCTAATCCCGGGACAGGGATACTCTGGAAACACCATATATTTT. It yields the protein CSAVLIPGQGYSGNTIYF.

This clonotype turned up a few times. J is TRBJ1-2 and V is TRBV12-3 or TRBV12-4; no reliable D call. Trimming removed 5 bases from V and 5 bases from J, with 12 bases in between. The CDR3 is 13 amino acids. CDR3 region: CASSRPVGYGYTF. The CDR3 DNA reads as TGTGCCAGCAGTCGCCCCGTTGGGTATGGCTACACCTTC.

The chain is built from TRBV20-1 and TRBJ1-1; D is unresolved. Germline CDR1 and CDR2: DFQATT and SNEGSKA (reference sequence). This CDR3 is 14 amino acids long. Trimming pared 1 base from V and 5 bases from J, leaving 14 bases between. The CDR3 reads CSARGGGVGTEAFF. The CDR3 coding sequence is TGCAGTGCTAGAGGAGGCGGGGTTGGGACTGAAGCTTTCTTT.

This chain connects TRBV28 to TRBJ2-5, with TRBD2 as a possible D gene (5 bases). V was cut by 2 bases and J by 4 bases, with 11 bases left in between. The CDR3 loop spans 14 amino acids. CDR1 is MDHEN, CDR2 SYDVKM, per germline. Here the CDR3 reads CASSLEIEGETQYF. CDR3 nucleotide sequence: TGTGCCAGCAGTTTAGAGATTGAGGGAGAGACCCAGTACTTC.

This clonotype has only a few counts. The CDR3 sequence: CASSNGWGSANNEQFF. DNA of the CDR3: TGTGCCAGCAGCAACGGGTGGGGCTCTGCGAACAATGAGCAGTTCTTC. V and J are TRBV7-8 and TRBJ2-1; D perhaps matches TRBD1 (5 bases). CDR1 and CDR2 (germline): SGHVS, FQNEAQ. V dropped 5 bases and J dropped 5 bases, with 19 bases sitting between them. CDR3 size: 16 residues. Full variable domain (missing parts from reference TRBV7-8 and TRBJ2-1): GAGVSQSPRYKVAKRGQDVALRCDPISGHVSLFWYQQALGQGPEFLTYFQNEAQLDKSGLPSDRFFAERPEGSVSTLKIQRTQQEDSAVYLCASSNGWGSANNEQFFGPGTRLTVL.

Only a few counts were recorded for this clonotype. CDR3 sequence: CSASGTGIFRETQYF. CDR3 sequence (DNA): TGCAGTGCCTCCGGGACAGGGATTTTTCGAGAGACCCAGTACTTC. The chain combines TRBV20-1 with TRBJ2-5, with 9 bases that match TRBD1. The length of the CDR3 is 15 residues. The germline gives CDR1 DFQATT, CDR2 SNEGSKA (reference sequence). V lost 6 bases to trimming and J lost 4 bases; unmatched junction nucleotides: 12.

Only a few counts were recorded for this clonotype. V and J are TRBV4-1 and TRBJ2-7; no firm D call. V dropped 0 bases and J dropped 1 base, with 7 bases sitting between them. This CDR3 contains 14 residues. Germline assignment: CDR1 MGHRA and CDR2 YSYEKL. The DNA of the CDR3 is TGCGCCAGCAGCCAAGAAACTCCTTCCTACGAGCAGTACTTC. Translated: CASSQETPSYEQYF.

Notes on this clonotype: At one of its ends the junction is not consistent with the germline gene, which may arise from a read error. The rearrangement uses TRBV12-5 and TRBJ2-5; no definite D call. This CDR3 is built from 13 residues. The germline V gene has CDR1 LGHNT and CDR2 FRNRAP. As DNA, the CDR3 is TGTGCTAGTGGTTTAAGTAACCAAGAGACTCAGTACTTC. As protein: CASGLSNQETQYF.

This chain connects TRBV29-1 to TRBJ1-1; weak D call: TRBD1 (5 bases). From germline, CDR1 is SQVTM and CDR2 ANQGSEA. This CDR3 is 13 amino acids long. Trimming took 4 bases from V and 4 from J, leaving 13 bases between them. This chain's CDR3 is CSVAAWGGTEAFF. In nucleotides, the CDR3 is TGCAGCGTTGCTGCCTGGGGGGGCACTGAAGCTTTCTTT.

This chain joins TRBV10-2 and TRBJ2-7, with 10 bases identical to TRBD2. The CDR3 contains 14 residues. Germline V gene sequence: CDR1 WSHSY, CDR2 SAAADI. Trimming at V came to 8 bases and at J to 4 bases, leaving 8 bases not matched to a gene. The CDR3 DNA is TGCGCCAGCCGGACTAGCGGATATTCATACGAGCAGTACTTC. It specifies CASRTSGYSYEQYF.

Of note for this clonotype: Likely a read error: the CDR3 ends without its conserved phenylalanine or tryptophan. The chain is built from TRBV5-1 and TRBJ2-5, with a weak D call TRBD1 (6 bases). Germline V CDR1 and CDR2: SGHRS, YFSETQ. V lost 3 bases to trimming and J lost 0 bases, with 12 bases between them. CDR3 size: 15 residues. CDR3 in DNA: TGCGCCAGCAGCTACCGGGACAACAACCAAGAGACCCAGTACTGC. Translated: CASSYRDNNQETQYC.